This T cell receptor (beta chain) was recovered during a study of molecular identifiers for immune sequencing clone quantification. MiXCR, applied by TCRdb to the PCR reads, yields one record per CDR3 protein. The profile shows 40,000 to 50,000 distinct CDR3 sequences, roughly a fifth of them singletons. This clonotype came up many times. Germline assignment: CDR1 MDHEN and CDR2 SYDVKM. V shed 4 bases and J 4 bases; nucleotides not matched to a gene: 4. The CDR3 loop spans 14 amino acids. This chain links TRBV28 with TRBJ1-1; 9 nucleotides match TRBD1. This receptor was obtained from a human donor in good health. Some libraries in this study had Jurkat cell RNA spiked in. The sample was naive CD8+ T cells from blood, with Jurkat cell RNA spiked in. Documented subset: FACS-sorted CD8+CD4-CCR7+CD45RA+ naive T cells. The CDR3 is CASSYRGLSTEAFF. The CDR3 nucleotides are TGTGCCAGCAGTTACAGGGGGCTGAGCACTGAAGCTTTCTTT.